This T cell receptor beta chain derives from a study of PD-L1 blockade in urothelial cancer. TCRdb's copy holds only in-frame clones and misses some; the assay was immunoSEQ multiplex PCR. The data hold about 130,000 clones, with roughly 84% observed a single time. Time point defined: pretreatment peripheral blood. This CDR3 is built from 15 residues. Germline values: CDR1 SNHLY, CDR2 FYNNEI. V dropped 6 bases and J dropped 1 base, with 15 bases sitting between them. This specimen was PBMCs, taken around atezolizumab (anti-PD-L1) treatment. V is TRBV2 and J is TRBJ1-1; no definite D call. This receptor was obtained from a man in his fifties or sixties with urothelial cancer. The CDR3 here is CASRIEELENTEAFF. Written as DNA, the CDR3 is TGTGCCAGCAGGATCGAGGAGCTGGAGAACACTGAAGCTTTCTTT.